This TCR beta chain derives from a study of identical twins. On this clonotype: What it recognizes is unknown.

Each donor was a healthy Caucasian. This CDR3 contains 12 residues. Per the germline V gene, CDR1 is WSHSY and CDR2 is SAAADI. Trimming cost V 2 bases and J 2 bases, with 4 bases left between them. Study-wide findings and caveats: Without tracking the same donors, conclusions rested on cross-sectional statistical analysis. Alpha sequences that were out-of-frame and twin-shared showed an excess of low generation probability.

One entry per CDR3 protein, called by TCRdb with MiXCR from the 5' RACE reads. The sample yields roughly 190,000 distinct CDR3 sequences, more than 15% seen once. This sample was shared with a second study, whose subject was T cells expressing NK-cell markers. That source adds: Dominant NKG2C+ clonotypes in over 5 donors made up about 1.0-8% of CD8+ T cells.

This TCR was sampled from a woman aged 18 to 35 in good health. The chain couples TRBV10-2 to TRBJ2-7; D uncertain. The sample consisted of CD8+ T cells sorted from blood. CDR3 residues: CASSELTYEQYF. CDR3 DNA sequence: TGCGCCAGCAGTGAGCTAACCTACGAGCAGTACTTC.